The T cell receptor (beta chain) under discussion was sequenced for a study of blood T cell repertoires in COVID-19. Study in general: Samples taken during acute and convalescent COVID-19 were collected in the United States, Italy and Spain. PBMCs, B-cell-depleted T cells, or T cells provided the cDNA or gDNA that made up the material.

The CDR3 is 17 residues long. In the source study's methods: For nucleated cells, counts were estimated from reference gene primer amplification. The assay was immunoSEQ multiplex PCR, and TCRdb's table has in-frame clones only and misses some. That table gives V, J and clone size, and the DNA gave D and trimming. Of over 200,000 clones in the sample, 65% to 85% were seen once. The chain links TRBV21-1 to TRBJ2-7; the table's D gene call, TRBD1, was not cross checked with the DNA. TRBV21-1 is annotated as a pseudogene. The material sequenced was peripheral blood. This clonotype was obtained from a woman aged 45-65 years with acute or convalescent COVID-19. In DNA form, the CDR3 reads TGTGCCAGCAGCAAAAGGGGGACCGGGACAGGGGGCTACGAGCAGTACTTC. Protein: CASSKRGTGTGGYEQYF.